Shown below are 15 T cell receptor beta chains from a single sample sequenced in a study of CD8 T cells in Susac syndrome. Reverse transcription of 0.5 to 1 ug RNA was performed with random hexamers. Each CDR3 protein is one row after TCRdb ran MiXCR on the immunoSEQ multiplex PCR reads. The profile shows some 160,000 distinct CDR3 sequences, almost 96% of them singletons. Sequencing was done on a sample of CD4+ T cells from PBMCs. Source of these receptors: a human donor with Susac syndrome.

This chain links TRBV28 with TRBJ2-5, with a possible D match to TRBD1 (6 bases). The CDR3 length is 14 residues. The V gene lost 3 bases and the J gene lost 5 bases, with 13 bases spanning the gap. Looked up from germline, CDR1 is MDHEN and CDR2 is SYDVKM. The CDR3, as DNA: TGTGCCAGCAGTTTGCTCACAGGGTACGAGACCCAGTACTTC. It translates to CASSLLTGYETQYF.

The rearrangement uses TRBV13 and TRBJ1-2; TRBD1 is a possible D gene (5 bases). The CDR3 is made up of 15 amino acids. The germline gives CDR1 PRHDT, CDR2 FYEKMQ (reference sequence). The V end lost 3 bases, the J end lost 6 bases, and 17 bases lay between the germline ends. CDR3 bases: TGTGCCAGCAGCTTCATTGGGGGTTTTCGCGATGGCTACACCTTC. It codes for CASSFIGGFRDGYTF.

This chain links TRBV6-2 or TRBV6-3 with TRBJ2-3, with a weak D call TRBD2 (5 bases). The CDR3 loop spans 14 amino acids. The V gene lost 10 bases and the J gene lost 7 bases, with 21 bases spanning the gap. Germline V gives CDR1 MNHEY, CDR2 SVGEGT. The CDR3 loop is CATSGPNPLNTQYF. The CDR3 DNA sequence: TGTGCCACCAGCGGACCAAACCCACTGAATACGCAGTATTTT.

The genes are TRBV9 and TRBJ2-5; the D gene is possibly TRBD1 (6 bases). This CDR3 comprises 14 residues. Between the trimmed V and J ends, which lost 2 bases and 5 bases, there was a span of 13 bases. CDR1 is SGDLS and CDR2 is YYNGEE in the germline V gene. DNA for the CDR3: TGTGCCAGCAGCGTCCAACCAGGGGTGGAGACCCAGTACTTC. This sequence encodes CASSVQPGVETQYF.

This chain uses TRBV2 with TRBJ1-2, with D unresolved. The CDR3 has 13 residues. Germline V gives CDR1 SNHLY, CDR2 FYNNEI. V lost 4 bases to trimming and J lost 4 bases, with 10 bases between them. The CDR3 region is CASSVVIAYGYTF. As DNA, the CDR3 is TGTGCCAGCAGTGTTGTCATCGCCTATGGCTACACCTTC.

This clonotype was observed a handful of times. V gene TRBV29-1 combines with J gene TRBJ2-5; 11 bases are shared with TRBD2. Trimming took 7 bases from V and 6 from J; bases not matched to a gene: 4. Germline V gene sequence: CDR1 SQVTM, CDR2 ANQGSEA. The CDR3 length is 12 residues. This chain's CDR3 is CSATSGRQTQYF. The CDR3 bases are TGCAGCGCTACTAGCGGGAGACAGACCCAGTACTTC.

The chain couples TRBV21-1 to TRBJ2-3; the table's D call TRBD2 went unverified against the DNA. TRBV21-1 represents a pseudogene. The CDR3 is 15 amino acids. The CDR3 region is CASSIAGTSGGTQYF. The CDR3 bases are TGTGCCAGCAGCATCGCTGGGACTAGCGGGGGTACGCAGTATTTT.

The rearrangement uses TRBV2 and TRBJ2-1; D gene unclear. Germline V gives CDR1 SNHLY, CDR2 FYNNEI. CDR3 length: 11 amino acids. Deletions cut 6 bases from V and 5 bases from J, with 5 bases between. The CDR3 DNA is TGTGCCAGCAGGGCTCACAATGAGCAGTTCTTC. Encoded protein: CASRAHNEQFF.

V is TRBV4-1 and J is TRBJ2-1; unclear D gene. This CDR3 has 13 amino acids. Germline V gene data show CDR1 as MGHRA and CDR2 as YSYEKL. V was shortened by 0 bases and J by 5 bases, with 5 bases between the two germline ends. The CDR3 nucleotides read TGCGCCAGCAGCCAAGAGGTCCACAATGAGCAGTTCTTC. Protein sequence: CASSQEVHNEQFF.

The chain couples TRBV29-1 to TRBJ2-7, with D perhaps TRBD1 (6 bases). The CDR3 runs 12 residues. Germline V gene sequence: CDR1 SQVTM, CDR2 ANQGSEA. V was trimmed by 3 bases and J by 9 bases, leaving 15 bases between them. The CDR3 nucleotides are TGCAGCGTTGAGGATGGGGGCTTGGGGCAGTACTTC. Its translation is CSVEDGGLGQYF.

V is TRBV7-2 and J is TRBJ2-2; D is unresolved. V was pared by 5 bases and J by 4 bases, with 8 bases between. The CDR3 runs 13 residues. Germline CDR1 and CDR2: SGHTA and FQGNSA. In DNA, the CDR3 is TGTGCCAGCAGCCCTGGGTTCACCGGGGAGCTGTTTTTT. Residues: CASSPGFTGELFF.

This rearrangement joins TRBV12-3 or TRBV12-4 to TRBJ1-1, with 8 bases lining up with TRBD1. The V gene end was trimmed by 5 bases and the J gene end by 0 bases; junction bases not matched to a gene: 5. CDR3 size: 15 residues. This CDR3 reads CASSPGGLMNTEAFF. The CDR3 nucleotides read TGTGCCAGCAGTCCAGGGGGCCTTATGAACACTGAAGCTTTCTTT.

V gene TRBV7-9 combines with J gene TRBJ1-2, with D unclear. CDR1 SEHNR and CDR2 FQNEAQ come from the germline V gene (reference sequence). Trimming shortened V by 1 base and J by 8 bases, and 17 bases separated the two germline ends. The CDR3 has 15 amino acids. This chain's CDR3 is CASSLVNVGAGGYTF. The CDR3 coding sequence is TGTGCCAGCAGCTTAGTCAACGTGGGAGCCGGAGGCTACACCTTC.

This rearrangement joins TRBV2 to TRBJ1-2; D is perhaps TRBD1 (5 bases). The CDR3 has 12 amino acids. The germline CDR1 and CDR2 sequences are SNHLY and FYNNEI. V was pared by 6 bases and J by 8 bases, with 13 bases between. CDR3 nucleotides: TGTGCCAGCAGAGTCCTTGAGGGGGGCTACACCTTC. The encoded protein is CASRVLEGGYTF.

The chain couples TRBV6-1 to TRBJ1-6; maybe TRBD1 (5 bases). V was shortened by 5 bases and J by 11 bases, with 25 bases between the two germline ends. CDR3 size: 17 residues. In germline, CDR1 is MNHNS, CDR2 SASEGT. The CDR3 DNA reads TGTGCCAGCAGTCGGGCGACGGGGGGGATCTCTCAAGCACCCCTCCACTTT. This sequence encodes CASSRATGGISQAPLHF.